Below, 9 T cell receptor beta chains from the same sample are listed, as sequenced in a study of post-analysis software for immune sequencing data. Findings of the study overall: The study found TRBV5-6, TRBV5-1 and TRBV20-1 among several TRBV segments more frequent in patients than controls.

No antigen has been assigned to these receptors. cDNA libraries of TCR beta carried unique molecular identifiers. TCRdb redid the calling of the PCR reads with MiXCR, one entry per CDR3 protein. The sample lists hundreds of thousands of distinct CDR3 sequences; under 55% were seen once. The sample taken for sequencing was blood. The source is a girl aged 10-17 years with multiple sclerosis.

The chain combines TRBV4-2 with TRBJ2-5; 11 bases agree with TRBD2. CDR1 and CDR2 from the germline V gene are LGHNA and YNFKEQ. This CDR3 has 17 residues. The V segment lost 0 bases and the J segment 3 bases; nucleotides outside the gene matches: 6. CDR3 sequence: CASSQEGTSGVEETQYF. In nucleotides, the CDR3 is TGTGCCAGCAGCCAAGAGGGGACTAGCGGAGTTGAAGAGACCCAGTACTTC.

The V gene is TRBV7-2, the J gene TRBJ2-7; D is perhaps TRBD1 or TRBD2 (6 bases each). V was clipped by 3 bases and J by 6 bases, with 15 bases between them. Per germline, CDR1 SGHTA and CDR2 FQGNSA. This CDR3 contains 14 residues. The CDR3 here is CASSLGAGHSEQYF. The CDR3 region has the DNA TGTGCCAGCAGCTTGGGCGCGGGACACTCCGAGCAGTACTTC.

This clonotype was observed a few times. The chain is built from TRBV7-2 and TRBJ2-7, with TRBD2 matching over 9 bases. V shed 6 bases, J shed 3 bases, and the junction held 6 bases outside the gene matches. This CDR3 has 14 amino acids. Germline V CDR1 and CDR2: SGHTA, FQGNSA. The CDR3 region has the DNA TGTGCCAGCAGTTTTAGCGGGAGAGGCTACGAGCAGTACTTC. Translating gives CASSFSGRGYEQYF.

The CDR3 DNA sequence: TGCAGCGTTGGGGCGGGAGATATCGGAGATACGCAGTATTTT. Amino acid sequence: CSVGAGDIGDTQYF. The chain is built from TRBV29-1 and TRBJ2-3, with TRBD2 matching over 7 bases. V shed 4 bases, J shed 5 bases, and the junction held 9 bases outside the gene matches. CDR1 is SQVTM, CDR2 ANQGSEA, per germline. This CDR3 has 14 amino acids.

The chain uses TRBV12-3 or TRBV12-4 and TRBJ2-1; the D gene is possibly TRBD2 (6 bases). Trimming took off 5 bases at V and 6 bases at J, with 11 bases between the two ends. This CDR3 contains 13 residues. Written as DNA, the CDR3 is TGTGCCAGCAGTAACGGGAGCCGCAATGAGCAGTTCTTC. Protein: CASSNGSRNEQFF.

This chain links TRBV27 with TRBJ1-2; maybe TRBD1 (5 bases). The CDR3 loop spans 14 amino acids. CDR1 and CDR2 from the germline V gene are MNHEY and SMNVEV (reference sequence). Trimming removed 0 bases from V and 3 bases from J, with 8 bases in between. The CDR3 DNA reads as TGTGCCAGCAGTTTATCCGCGACAGACTATGGCTACACCTTC. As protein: CASSLSATDYGYTF.

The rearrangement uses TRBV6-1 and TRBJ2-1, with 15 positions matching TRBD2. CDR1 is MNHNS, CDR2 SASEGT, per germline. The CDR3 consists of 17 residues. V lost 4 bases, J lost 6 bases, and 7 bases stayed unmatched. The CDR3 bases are TGTGCCAGCAGTGCCTGGACTAGCGGGAGGGCCGTCAATGAGCAGTTCTTC. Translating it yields CASSAWTSGRAVNEQFF.

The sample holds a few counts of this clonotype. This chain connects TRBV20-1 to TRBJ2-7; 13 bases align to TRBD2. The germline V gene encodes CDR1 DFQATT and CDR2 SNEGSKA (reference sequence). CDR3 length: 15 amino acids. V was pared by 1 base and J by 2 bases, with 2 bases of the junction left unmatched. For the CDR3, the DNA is TGCAGTGCTAGAGGGGGACTAGCGGGACCCTACGAGCAGTACTTC. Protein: CSARGGLAGPYEQYF.

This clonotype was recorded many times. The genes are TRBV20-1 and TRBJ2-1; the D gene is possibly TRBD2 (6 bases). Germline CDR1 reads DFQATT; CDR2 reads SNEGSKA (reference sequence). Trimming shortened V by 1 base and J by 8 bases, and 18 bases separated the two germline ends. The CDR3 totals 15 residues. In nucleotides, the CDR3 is TGCAGTGCTAGAGTTGGTAGCGGAGTCTGGGATGAGCAGTTCTTC. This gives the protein CSARVGSGVWDEQFF.